The clone carrying this T cell receptor (beta chain) was seen more than once but under ten times. Its antigen is undetermined. With 5 bases removed from V and 3 bases from J, the gap between germline ends came to 14 bases. CDR1 and CDR2 (germline): SGHAT, FQNNGV. The CDR3 is 15 amino acids. These data originate in a study of T cell repertoires in cytomegalovirus infection. Overall study: Well-studied HLA-B-restricted CMV epitopes were used in the study alongside recently identified HLA-C-restricted ones. Matching HLA type, along with CMV infection, was indicated by public TCR beta signatures. Whole-study findings and limits: CMV-specific TCR beta clonotypes restricted by HLA-C were the ones dominating the ex vivo response. Adding up the frequency of public TCR beta families identified people who carried CMV plus the relevant HLA.

TCRdb reprocessed the reads via MiXCR and lists one record per CDR3 protein. The sample has about 700,000 distinct CDR3 sequences; around 32% are singletons. The TCR sequence derives from a human donor in good health (CMV status not recorded). Some clones in this sample may be carry-over from other donors' samples. The source was cultured PBMCs, collected from culture after CMV antigen stimulation. The gene calls are TRBV11-2 and TRBJ2-1; tentatively, D is TRBD1 or TRBD2 (5 bases each). CDR3 DNA sequence: TGTGCCAGCAGCCCCCGTAGGGGAGACTACAATGAGCAGTTCTTC. Translating gives CASSPRRGDYNEQFF. Together with reference TRBV11-2 and TRBJ2-1, the CDR3 gives the full variable domain: EAGVAQSPRYKIIEKRQSVAFWCNPISGHATLYWYQQILGQGPKLLIQFQNNGVVDDSQLPKDRFSAERLKGVDSTLKIQPAKLEDSAVYLCASSPRRGDYNEQFFGPGTRLTVL.